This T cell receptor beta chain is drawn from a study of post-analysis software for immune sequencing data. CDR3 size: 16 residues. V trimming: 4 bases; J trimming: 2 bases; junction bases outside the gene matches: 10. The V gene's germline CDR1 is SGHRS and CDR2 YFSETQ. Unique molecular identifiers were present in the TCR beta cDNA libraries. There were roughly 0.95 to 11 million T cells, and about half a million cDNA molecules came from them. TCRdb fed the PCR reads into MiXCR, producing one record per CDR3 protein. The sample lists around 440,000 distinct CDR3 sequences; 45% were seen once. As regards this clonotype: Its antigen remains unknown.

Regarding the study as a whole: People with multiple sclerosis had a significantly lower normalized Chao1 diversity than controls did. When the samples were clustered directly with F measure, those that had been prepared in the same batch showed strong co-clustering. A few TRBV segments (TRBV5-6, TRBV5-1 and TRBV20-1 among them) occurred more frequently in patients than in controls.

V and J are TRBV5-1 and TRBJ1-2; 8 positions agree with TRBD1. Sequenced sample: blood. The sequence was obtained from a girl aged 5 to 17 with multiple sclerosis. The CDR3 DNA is TGCGCCAGCAGCCCGTACAGGGGGTCGGAGAACTATGGCTACACCTTC. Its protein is CASSPYRGSENYGYTF.